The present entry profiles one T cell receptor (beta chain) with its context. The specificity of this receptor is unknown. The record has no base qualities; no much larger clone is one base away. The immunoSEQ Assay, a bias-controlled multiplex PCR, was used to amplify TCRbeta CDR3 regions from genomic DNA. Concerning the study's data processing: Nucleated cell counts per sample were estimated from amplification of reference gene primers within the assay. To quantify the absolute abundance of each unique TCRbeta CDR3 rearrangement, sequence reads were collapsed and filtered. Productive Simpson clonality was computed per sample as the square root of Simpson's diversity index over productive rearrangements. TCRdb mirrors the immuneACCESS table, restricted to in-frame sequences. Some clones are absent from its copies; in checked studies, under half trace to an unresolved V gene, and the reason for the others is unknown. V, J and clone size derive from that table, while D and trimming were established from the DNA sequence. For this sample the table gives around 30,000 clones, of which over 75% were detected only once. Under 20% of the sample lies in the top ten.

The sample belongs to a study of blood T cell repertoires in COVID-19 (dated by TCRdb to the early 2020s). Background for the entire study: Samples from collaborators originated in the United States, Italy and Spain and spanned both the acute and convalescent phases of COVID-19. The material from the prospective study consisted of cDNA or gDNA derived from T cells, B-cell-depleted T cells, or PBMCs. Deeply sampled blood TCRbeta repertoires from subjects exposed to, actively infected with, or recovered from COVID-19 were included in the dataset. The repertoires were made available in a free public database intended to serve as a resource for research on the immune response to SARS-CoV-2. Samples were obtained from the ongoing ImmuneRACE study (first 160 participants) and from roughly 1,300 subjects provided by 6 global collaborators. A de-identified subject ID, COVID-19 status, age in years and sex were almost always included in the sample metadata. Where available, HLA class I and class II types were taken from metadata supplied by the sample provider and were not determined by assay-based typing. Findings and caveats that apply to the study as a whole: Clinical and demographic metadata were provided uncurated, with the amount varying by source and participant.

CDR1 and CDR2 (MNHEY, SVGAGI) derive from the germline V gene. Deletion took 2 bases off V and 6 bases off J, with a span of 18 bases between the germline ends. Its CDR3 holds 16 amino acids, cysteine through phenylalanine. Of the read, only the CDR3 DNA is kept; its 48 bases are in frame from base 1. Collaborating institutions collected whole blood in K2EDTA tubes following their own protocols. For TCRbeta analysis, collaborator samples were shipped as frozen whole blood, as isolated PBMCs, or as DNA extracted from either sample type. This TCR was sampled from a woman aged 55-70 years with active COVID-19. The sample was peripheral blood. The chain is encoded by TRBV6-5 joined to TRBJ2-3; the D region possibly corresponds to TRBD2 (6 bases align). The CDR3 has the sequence CASSYRRGRVGDTQYF. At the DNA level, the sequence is TGTGCCAGCAGTTACCGGAGGGGCAGGGTTGGGGATACGCAGTATTTT.